One sample yielded the 28 T cell receptor beta chains listed below, sequenced in a study of T-cell memory formation after mild COVID-19. TCRdb re-derived calls from the 5' RACE reads in MiXCR, one entry per CDR3 protein. The profile shows about 210,000 distinct CDR3 sequences, about 10% of them singletons. Sequenced material: PBMCs or a T cell subset sorted from them (not recorded which). All receptors derive from a man aged 18 to 35 who had mild COVID-19 (a few samples of this study predate the infection). Cell type and time point are not known.

In its sample, this clonotype was seen many times. This rearrangement joins TRBV4-3 to TRBJ1-1, with D unclear. Germline values: CDR1 LGHNA, CDR2 YSLEER. V was clipped by 4 bases and J by 3 bases, with 12 bases between them. CDR3 length equals 14 residues. The CDR3 DNA sequence: TGCGCCAGCAGCCGTGGTGAGGGTCACACTGAAGCTTTCTTT. It translates to CASSRGEGHTEAFF.

This chain joins TRBV6-4 and TRBJ2-7, with D perhaps matching TRBD2 (6 bases). CDR3 length equals 14 residues. V dropped 6 bases and J dropped 4 bases, with 16 bases sitting between them. Per the germline V gene, CDR1 is MRHNA and CDR2 is SNTAGT. The CDR3 here is CASSLNGGLYEQYV. The CDR3 bases are TGTGCCAGCAGCCTAAACGGGGGTTTGTACGAGCAGTACGTC.

The chain is built from TRBV4-2 and TRBJ2-2; D may match TRBD1 or TRBD2 (5 bases each). Germline values: CDR1 LGHNA, CDR2 YNFKEQ. This CDR3 spans 16 amino acids. V dropped 6 bases and J dropped 6 bases, with 20 bases sitting between them. The CDR3 coding sequence is TGTGCCAGCAGGCCCGCCGGGGCGAGAGGGTCCGGGGAGCTGTTTTTT. Translating it yields CASRPAGARGSGELFF.

In its sample, this clonotype was seen a few times. The chain couples TRBV30 to TRBJ2-3, with unresolved D. Germline loops: CDR1 GTSNPN, CDR2 SVGIG (reference sequence). Trimming took off 2 bases at V and 4 bases at J, with 7 bases between the two ends. The CDR3 sequence is 12 residues long. Here the CDR3 DNA reads TGTGCCTGGAGTAGGGAAGCAGATACGCAGTATTTT. The encoded protein is CAWSREADTQYF.

This clonotype showed up just a few times. The gene calls are TRBV9 and TRBJ2-7; TRBD1 agrees at 10 bases. Germline trimming cut 4 bases from V and 2 bases from J; bases unmatched to any gene: 15. Per the germline V gene, CDR1 is SGDLS and CDR2 is YYNGEE. CDR3 length: 18 residues. DNA for the CDR3: TGTGCCAGCAGCATCGGGACAGGGGACCTCTCCGATACCTACGAGCAGTACTTC. Translation: CASSIGTGDLSDTYEQYF.

This chain joins TRBV20-1 and TRBJ1-1, with D possibly TRBD1 on 5 matching bases. V was shortened by 5 bases and J by 1 base, with 14 bases between the two germline ends. CDR1 and CDR2 from the germline V gene are DFQATT and SNEGSKA (reference sequence). The CDR3 length is 14 residues. The CDR3 sequence: CSAGRGRKNTEAFF. CDR3 sequence (DNA): TGCAGTGCTGGCCGGGGGAGAAAGAACACTGAAGCTTTCTTT.

In this sample, this clonotype turned up many times. The CDR3 loop reads CASSFLGGSNTDTQYF. The CDR3 nucleotides are TGTGCCAGCAGCTTTCTTGGTGGTTCTAACACAGATACGCAGTATTTT. The gene calls are TRBV7-2 and TRBJ2-3, with D uncertain. This CDR3 is 16 amino acids long. Trimming pared 3 bases from V and 2 bases from J, leaving 15 bases between. The germline V gene encodes CDR1 SGHTA and CDR2 FQGNSA.

The V gene is TRBV6-5, the J gene TRBJ1-4; 7 bases map to TRBD1. CDR3 size: 15 residues. Germline V gene sequence: CDR1 MNHEY, CDR2 SVGAGI. V shed 0 bases, J shed 3 bases, and the junction held 1 base outside the gene matches. The DNA of the CDR3 is TGTGCCAGCAGTTACTCGCAGGGGGCTAATGAAAAACTGTTTTTT. Protein product: CASSYSQGANEKLFF.

There are many counts of this clonotype. The rearrangement links TRBV13 to TRBJ2-7; the D gene is possibly TRBD2 (5 bases). The CDR3 is made up of 16 amino acids. Germline lookup yields CDR1 PRHDT and CDR2 FYEKMQ (reference sequence). V lost 2 bases to trimming and J lost 2 bases, with 16 bases between them. In DNA, the CDR3 is TGTGCCAGCAGCTTACTAGGATCGGGGTCTACCTACGAGCAGTACTTC. It encodes CASSLLGSGSTYEQYF.

The table lists this clonotype with a few counts. The chain links TRBV11-2 to TRBJ2-5; D is unclear. The germline V and J ends were trimmed by 2 bases and 3 bases, with 7 bases remaining between them. The CDR3 is 13 amino acids. The V gene's germline CDR1 is SGHAT and CDR2 FQNNGV. CDR3 loop: CASSLQIEETQYF. In DNA, the CDR3 is TGTGCCAGCAGCTTACAGATTGAAGAGACCCAGTACTTC. Using reference TRBV11-2 and TRBJ2-5 for the parts outside the CDR3, the full variable domain is EAGVAQSPRYKIIEKRQSVAFWCNPISGHATLYWYQQILGQGPKLLIQFQNNGVVDDSQLPKDRFSAERLKGVDSTLKIQPAKLEDSAVYLCASSLQIEETQYFGPGTRLLVL.

This clonotype was seen more than once but under ten times. The chain is built from TRBV10-3 and TRBJ2-7; 10 nucleotides line up with TRBD1. This CDR3 has 13 residues. Looked up from germline, CDR1 is ENHRY and CDR2 is SYGVKD. The V gene end was trimmed by 5 bases and the J gene end by 5 bases; junction bases not matched to a gene: 3. The CDR3 DNA sequence: TGTGCCATCAGTAGACAGGGGGCTGACGAGCAGTACGTC. As protein: CAISRQGADEQYV.

There are many counts of this clonotype. This chain links TRBV5-1 with TRBJ2-3; TRBD1 matches at 8 bases. Unmatched junction bases numbered 14, after V lost 5 bases and J lost 6 bases. The CDR3 is 16 amino acids. Germline CDR1 reads SGHRS; CDR2 reads YFSETQ. The chain's CDR3 is CASRGVRTGPLDTQYF. As DNA, the CDR3 is TGCGCCAGCAGGGGAGTCCGGACAGGGCCATTGGATACGCAGTATTTT.

This clonotype has a handful of counts. Mismatch with germline at one junction end may stem from a read error. This chain uses TRBV6-5 with TRBJ2-7; D gene uncertain. Germline lookup yields CDR1 MNHEY and CDR2 SVGAGI. This CDR3 is 12 amino acids long. The CDR3 loop is CASSSAPSAASF. CDR3 nucleotides: TGTGCCAGCAGCTCGGCCCCCAGTGCAGCAAGCTTC.

The sample holds a few counts of this clonotype. The chain couples TRBV7-2 to TRBJ1-1, with 7 bases aligning to TRBD1. This CDR3 has 14 residues. CDR1 is SGHTA, CDR2 FQGNSA, per germline. Trimming at V came to 5 bases and at J to 4 bases, leaving 7 bases not matched to a gene. The CDR3 nucleotides are TGTGCCAGCAGCCGAACAGGGGTGGTCACTGAAGCTTTCTTT. It codes for CASSRTGVVTEAFF.

There are a few counts of this clonotype. DNA for the CDR3: TGTGCCAGCAGCTTGAAGCCCGGCCCCCAAGAGACCCAGTACTTC. Translated: CASSLKPGPQETQYF. The rearrangement uses TRBV7-3 and TRBJ2-5; no firm D call. From germline, CDR1 is SGHTA and CDR2 FQGTGA. CDR3 size: 15 residues. The germline V and J ends were trimmed by 3 bases and 1 base, with 12 bases remaining between them.

This clonotype was seen at least ten times. The gene calls are TRBV12-3 or TRBV12-4 and TRBJ2-3, with TRBD1 as a possible D gene (5 bases). There are 14 residues in the CDR3. V dropped 4 bases and J dropped 0 bases, with 8 bases sitting between them. The CDR3 coding sequence is TGTGCCAGCAGTTGGGGCGGTAGCACAGATACGCAGTATTTT. Its protein product is CASSWGGSTDTQYF.

CDR3: CASSLYTLQYF. For the CDR3, the DNA is TGTGCCAGCAGCTTATATACTCTTCAGTACTTC. This sequence joins TRBV7-9 and TRBJ2-5; D unclear. The CDR3 has 11 amino acids. V shed 2 bases and J shed 11 bases, with 9 bases lying between them. Per the germline V gene, CDR1 is SEHNR and CDR2 is FQNEAQ (reference sequence).

The chain's CDR3 is CASSLRLASETQYF. CDR3 DNA: TGTGCCAGCAGCTTACGACTAGCGAGCGAGACCCAGTACTTC. The V call is TRBV7-2, the J call TRBJ2-5, with 8 bases fitting TRBD2. The CDR3 is 14 amino acids. V was pared by 2 bases and J by 5 bases, with 4 bases of the junction left unmatched. Germline assignment: CDR1 SGHTA and CDR2 FQGNSA.

CDR3 loop: CASSLEGAGDTQYF. DNA for the CDR3: TGCGCCAGCAGCTTGGAAGGGGCAGGCGATACGCAGTATTTT. This sequence joins TRBV5-1 and TRBJ2-3; weak D call: TRBD1 (5 bases). CDR1 is SGHRS, CDR2 YFSETQ, per germline. Between the trimmed V and J ends, which lost 0 bases and 6 bases, there was a span of 11 bases. The CDR3 loop spans 14 amino acids.

In this sample, this clonotype turned up many times. V and J are TRBV6-5 and TRBJ2-5; no definite D call. The CDR3 spans 14 residues. The V and J ends lost 0 bases and 7 bases respectively, with 12 bases between them. Germline CDR1 is MNHEY and CDR2 is SVGAGI. The CDR3 DNA reads TGTGCCAGCAGTTACTCGATTCTTGGGCGGACCCAGTACTTC. Protein product: CASSYSILGRTQYF.

The sample holds a few counts of this clonotype. The chain uses TRBV20-1 and TRBJ2-3; tentatively, D is TRBD2 (6 bases). CDR1 is DFQATT and CDR2 is SNEGSKA in the germline V gene (reference sequence). This CDR3 region has 15 residues. Trimming took 3 bases from V and 0 from J, leaving 13 bases between them. The DNA for the CDR3 is TGCAGTGCTAGTATCTGGCGGGATAGCACAGATACGCAGTATTTT. It encodes CSASIWRDSTDTQYF.

This clonotype has ten or more counts. The chain has TRBV18 and TRBJ1-5; D unclear. Germline V gives CDR1 KGHSH, CDR2 LQKENI. The CDR3 covers 12 residues. The V gene lost 5 bases and the J gene lost 6 bases, with 8 bases spanning the gap. The CDR3 is CASSDSGQPQHF. DNA for the CDR3: TGTGCCAGCTCAGACTCGGGTCAGCCCCAGCATTTT.

This clonotype was seen a few times. The chain employs TRBV6-6 and TRBJ2-3, with D perhaps TRBD2 (6 bases). The CDR3 consists of 14 residues. V lost 8 bases to trimming and J lost 1 base, with 13 bases between them. Germline-derived CDR1 and CDR2 are MNHNY and SVGAGI (reference sequence). DNA of the CDR3: TGTGCCAGCGTCGACTCGGGGGGCACAGATACGCAGTATTTT. Amino acid sequence: CASVDSGGTDTQYF.

This clonotype showed up just a few times. The gene calls are TRBV28 and TRBJ2-7, with 7 bases matching TRBD1. V lost 1 base, J lost 3 bases, and 3 bases stayed unmatched. CDR1 MDHEN and CDR2 SYDVKM come from the germline V gene. The CDR3 runs to 14 residues. The CDR3 sequence is CASSLSGQNYEQYV. The CDR3 bases are TGTGCCAGCAGTTTATCGGGACAGAACTACGAGCAGTACGTC.

This clonotype was recorded at least ten times. The chain employs TRBV20-1 and TRBJ2-4, with 7 positions matching TRBD2. V shed 3 bases and J 7 bases; nucleotides not matched to a gene: 0. CDR1 DFQATT and CDR2 SNEGSKA come from the germline V gene (reference sequence). This CDR3 has 11 amino acids. The CDR3 sequence is CSARGGNIQYF. The CDR3 nucleotides read TGCAGTGCTAGGGGGGGGAACATTCAGTACTTC.

This clonotype was recorded a few times. V is TRBV6-1 and J is TRBJ1-1; TRBD1 matches 7 bases. J gave up 9 bases and V 6 bases, and 7 bases lay outside the gene matches. Per the germline V gene, CDR1 is MNHNS and CDR2 is SASEGT. The CDR3 contains 12 residues. CDR3 in amino acids: CASRSPGQKAFF. CDR3 nucleotide sequence: TGTGCCAGCAGATCCCCGGGACAGAAAGCTTTCTTT.

This clonotype was found many times. This rearrangement joins TRBV5-1 to TRBJ1-1, with no clear D. CDR3 length: 14 residues. V lost 1 base and J lost 5, with 12 bases in between. Germline V gives CDR1 SGHRS, CDR2 YFSETQ. The CDR3 is CASSLWSSGTEAFF. The CDR3 DNA sequence: TGCGCCAGCAGCTTGTGGTCATCGGGGACTGAAGCTTTCTTT.

This clonotype was found a few times. The chain has TRBV6-5 and TRBJ2-3; possibly TRBD2 for D (6 bases). Deletions cut 0 bases from V and 2 bases from J, with 12 bases between. Looked up from germline, CDR1 is MNHEY and CDR2 is SVGAGI. This CDR3 has 16 amino acids. The CDR3 coding sequence is TGTGCCAGCAGTTACTCCCGGACTACACTCACAGATACGCAGTATTTT. Encoded protein: CASSYSRTTLTDTQYF.